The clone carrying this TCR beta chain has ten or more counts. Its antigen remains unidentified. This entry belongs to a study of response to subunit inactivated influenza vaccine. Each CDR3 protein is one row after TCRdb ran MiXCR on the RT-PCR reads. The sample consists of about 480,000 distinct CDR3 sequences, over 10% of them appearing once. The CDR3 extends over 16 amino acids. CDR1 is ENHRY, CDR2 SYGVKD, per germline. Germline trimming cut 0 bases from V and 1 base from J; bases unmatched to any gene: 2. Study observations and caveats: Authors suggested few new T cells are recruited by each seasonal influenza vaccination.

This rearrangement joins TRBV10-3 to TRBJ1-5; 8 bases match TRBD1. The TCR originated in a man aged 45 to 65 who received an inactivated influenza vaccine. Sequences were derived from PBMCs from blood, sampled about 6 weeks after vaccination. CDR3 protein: CAISESWTGSNQPQHF. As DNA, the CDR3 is TGTGCCATCAGTGAGTCGTGGACAGGGAGCAATCAGCCCCAGCATTTT.